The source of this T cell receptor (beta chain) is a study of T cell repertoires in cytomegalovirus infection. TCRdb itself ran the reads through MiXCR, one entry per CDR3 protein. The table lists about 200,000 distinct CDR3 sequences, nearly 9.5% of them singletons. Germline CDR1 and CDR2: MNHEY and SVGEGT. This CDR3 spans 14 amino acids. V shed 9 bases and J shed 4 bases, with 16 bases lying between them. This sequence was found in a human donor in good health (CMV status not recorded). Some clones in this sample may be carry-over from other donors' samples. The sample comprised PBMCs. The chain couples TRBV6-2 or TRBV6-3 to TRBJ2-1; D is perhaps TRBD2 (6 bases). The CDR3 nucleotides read TGTGCCAGTCAAGGACTAAACCCTTACAATGAGCAGTTCTTC. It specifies CASQGLNPYNEQFF.